The 20 T cell receptor beta chains below were found in one sample sequenced in a study of blood T cell repertoires in COVID-19. Sequencing used immunoSEQ multiplex PCR; TCRdb keeps in-frame clones, though not all of them. The table lists 200,000 to 250,000 clones, 80% of them singletons, with under 4.5% in the top ten. Source material: PBMCs or T cells enriched from blood (not recorded which). Source of these receptors: a man aged 25 to 40 with acute COVID-19.

The chain joins TRBV5-5 to TRBJ2-7; perhaps TRBD2 as D (5 bases). The CDR3 is 12 residues long. CDR1 and CDR2 (germline): SGHKS, YYEKEE (reference sequence). Trimming took 4 bases from V and 3 from J, leaving 8 bases between them. CDR3 loop: CASSTGDYEQYF. Written as DNA, the CDR3 is TGTGCCAGCAGCACCGGGGACTACGAGCAGTACTTC. Full variable domain (outside the CDR3, taken from reference TRBV5-5 and TRBJ2-7): DAGVTQSPTHLIKTRGQQVTLRCSPISGHKSVSWYQQVLGQGPQFIFQYYEKEERGRGNFPDRFSARQFPNYSSELNVNALLLGDSALYLCASSTGDYEQYFGPGTRLTVT.

CDR3 nucleotides: TGCGCCAGCAGACTTAACACTGAAGCTTTCTTT. Protein product: CASRLNTEAFF. The genes are TRBV5-1 and TRBJ1-1; D not certain. The germline CDR1 and CDR2 sequences are SGHRS and YFSETQ. V was shortened by 5 bases and J by 2 bases, with 4 bases between the two germline ends. The CDR3 has 11 residues.

This chain connects TRBV5-1 to TRBJ2-1; 7 bases align to TRBD1. The germline V gene encodes CDR1 SGHRS and CDR2 YFSETQ. CDR3 length equals 20 residues. The ends lost 4 bases at V and 3 bases at J; junction bases unmatched: 22. CDR3 bases: TGCGCCAGCAGCCCATCCGACAGGGAACGGCCTAGCACCGGCTACAATGAGCAGTTCTTC. Translating gives CASSPSDRERPSTGYNEQFF.

The chain combines TRBV5-6 with TRBJ1-2, with 7 bases fitting TRBD1. This CDR3 contains 15 residues. Germline CDR1 and CDR2: SGHDT and YYEEEE. V lost 4 bases to trimming and J lost 0 bases; unmatched junction nucleotides: 6. CDR3 in DNA: TGTGCCAGCAGCCGACAGGGTACCACTAACTATGGCTACACCTTC. Protein: CASSRQGTTNYGYTF.

The CDR3 DNA reads TGTGCCAGCACCGAATCCGGGACTCTAAATTCACCCCTCCACTTT. Protein sequence: CASTESGTLNSPLHF. The chain employs TRBV6-5 and TRBJ1-6; D may be TRBD1 (5 bases). V lost 7 bases to trimming and J lost 7 bases, with 17 bases between them. The germline CDR1 and CDR2 sequences are MNHEY and SVGAGI. The CDR3 runs to 15 residues.

V usage is TRBV2 and J usage is TRBJ2-3; 16 bases line up with TRBD2. J gave up 4 bases and V 8 bases, and 6 bases lay outside the gene matches. Germline CDR1 and CDR2: SNHLY and FYNNEI. The CDR3 is 16 amino acids. The CDR3 region is CASSPGLAGGPDTQYF. The CDR3 nucleotides are TGTGCCAGCTCACCGGGACTAGCGGGGGGGCCAGATACGCAGTATTTT.

In DNA form, the CDR3 reads TGTGCCAGCAGTGAAGTTGGGGTGCGGGGTAATGGCTACACCTTC. Translating gives CASSEVGVRGNGYTF. The chain uses TRBV2 and TRBJ1-2; D remains unclear. The CDR3 is 15 residues long. Germline V lookup: CDR1 SNHLY, CDR2 FYNNEI. Trimming shortened V by 1 base and J by 6 bases, and 15 bases separated the two germline ends.

This rearrangement joins TRBV2 to TRBJ2-5; TRBD1 is a possible D gene (6 bases). V lost 5 bases and J 5 bases, leaving 18 bases between the germline ends. Germline V gene lookup returns CDR1 SNHLY and CDR2 FYNNEI. The CDR3 has 15 amino acids. CDR3 in amino acids: CASSQLLQGPETQYF. CDR3 nucleotides: TGTGCCAGCAGTCAACTTCTGCAGGGGCCGGAGACCCAGTACTTC.

The chain links TRBV19 to TRBJ2-5; D perhaps matches TRBD2 (6 bases). Germline values: CDR1 LNHDA, CDR2 SQIVND (reference sequence). V was cut by 1 base and J by 5 bases, with 11 bases left in between. The CDR3 is 14 amino acids. CDR3: CASSIGAGRETQYF. DNA of the CDR3: TGTGCCAGTAGTATAGGGGCGGGGAGGGAGACCCAGTACTTC.

V is TRBV3-1 (or the pseudogene TRBV3-2) and J is TRBJ2-7; D might be TRBD2 (5 bases). The CDR3 contains 14 residues. The germline V and J ends were trimmed by 0 bases and 4 bases, with 10 bases remaining between them. Germline CDR1 reads LGHDT; CDR2 reads YNNKEL (reference sequence). The CDR3 region is CASSQDTGIYEQYF. In DNA, the CDR3 is TGTGCCAGCAGCCAAGATACCGGGATATACGAGCAGTACTTC.

This clone was recorded a few times. V and J are TRBV9 and TRBJ2-7; D not resolved. This CDR3 is 15 amino acids long. V was shortened by 0 bases and J by 0 bases, with 10 bases between the two germline ends. Germline V gene lookup returns CDR1 SGDLS and CDR2 YYNGEE. DNA of the CDR3: TGTGCCAGCAGCGTAGACGACACCCTCTCCTACGAGCAGTACTTC. Encoded protein: CASSVDDTLSYEQYF. The variable domain in full, completed from reference TRBV9 and TRBJ2-7, reads DSGVTQTPKHLITATGQRVTLRCSPRSGDLSVYWYQQSLDQGLQFLIQYYNGEERAKGNILERFSAQQFPDLHSELNLSSLELGDSALYFCASSVDDTLSYEQYFGPGTRLTVT.

This clone has a handful of counts. The chain has TRBV3-1 (or the pseudogene TRBV3-2) and TRBJ2-2; TRBD2 matches at 11 bases. The junction had 5 bases not matched to a gene; V was cut back by 2 bases and J by 6 bases. CDR1 is LGHDT, CDR2 YNNKEL, per germline (reference sequence). The CDR3 covers 16 residues. CDR3 sequence reads: CASSQTSGGASGELFF. CDR3 bases: TGTGCCAGCAGCCAAACTAGCGGGGGTGCTTCCGGGGAGCTGTTTTTT.

This chain connects TRBV25-1 to TRBJ2-1, with TRBD1 matching over 8 bases. In germline, CDR1 is MGHDK, CDR2 SYGVNS. The V segment lost 1 base and the J segment 4 bases; nucleotides outside the gene matches: 3. The CDR3 totals 15 residues. In nucleotides, the CDR3 is TGTGCCAGCAGTGAATCCAGGGGGCATTACAATGAGCAGTTCTTC. Amino acid sequence: CASSESRGHYNEQFF.

The chain is built from TRBV10-3 and TRBJ1-2, with D possibly matching TRBD1 (6 bases). Germline lookup yields CDR1 ENHRY and CDR2 SYGVKD. Trimming left V 7 bases short and J 2 bases short, with 17 bases between. The CDR3 runs to 15 residues. The CDR3 bases are TGTGCCATCACCCCGGACAGCTCTGGAAACTATGGCTACACCTTC. Its translation: CAITPDSSGNYGYTF.

The genes are TRBV19 and TRBJ1-1; 9 nucleotides line up with TRBD1. The CDR3 length is 16 residues. The J segment lost 4 bases and the V segment lost 2 bases, leaving 8 bases of the junction unmatched. Germline CDR1 LNHDA, CDR2 SQIVND (reference sequence). CDR3 coding DNA: TGTGCCAGTAGTATACGGGGTGGGACAGGGAGCACTGAAGCTTTCTTT. This codes for CASSIRGGTGSTEAFF. The full variable domain, its missing parts supplied by reference TRBV19 and TRBJ1-1, is DGGITQSPKYLFRKEGQNVTLSCEQNLNHDAMYWYRQDPGQGLRLIYYSQIVNDFQKGDIAEGYSVSREKKESFPLTVTSAQKNPTAFYLCASSIRGGTGSTEAFFGQGTRLTVV.

About this clone itself: The sample carries other DNA sequences with the same CDR3. V gene TRBV5-1 combines with J gene TRBJ1-3; D is ambiguous. V was clipped by 0 bases and J by 2 bases, with 9 bases between them. Germline CDR1 reads SGHRS; CDR2 reads YFSETQ. The CDR3 extends over 15 amino acids. The CDR3 region is CASSLVAGAGNTIYF. The CDR3 coding sequence is TGCGCCAGCAGCTTGGTTGCCGGGGCTGGAAACACCATATATTTT.

This chain connects TRBV12-3 or TRBV12-4 to TRBJ2-7; D is uncertain. Trimming shortened V by 5 bases and J by 6 bases, and 11 bases separated the two germline ends. CDR3 length: 12 residues. CDR3 coding DNA: TGTGCCAGCAGTCGGGTCGGTGCCGAGCAGTACTTC. It encodes CASSRVGAEQYF.

This clone has only one observation. The V and J genes are TRBV10-3 and TRBJ2-5, with TRBD2 matching over 12 bases. Germline lookup yields CDR1 ENHRY and CDR2 SYGVKD. CDR3 length: 13 amino acids. With 9 bases clipped from V and 4 bases from J, the junction kept 3 bases outside the gene matches. CDR3 nucleotide sequence: TGTGCCATATCTAGCGGGGGGGGAGAGACCCAGTACTTC. It specifies CAISSGGGETQYF.

V and J are TRBV14 and TRBJ1-2, with D hard to call. CDR1 and CDR2 (germline): SGHDN, FVKESK. This CDR3 comprises 13 residues. V was trimmed by 0 bases and J by 5 bases, leaving 7 bases between them. This chain's CDR3 is CASSQDERYGYTF. CDR3 coding DNA: TGTGCCAGCAGCCAAGATGAGCGGTATGGCTACACCTTC.

The J gene is TRBJ2-3, the V gene TRBV27; D unresolved. V lost 2 bases and J 4 bases, leaving 10 bases between the germline ends. CDR1 and CDR2 from the germline V gene are MNHEY and SMNVEV (reference sequence). This CDR3 is built from 14 residues. CDR3 nucleotides: TGTGCCAGCAGTTTACGAGTAAACTCAGATACGCAGTATTTT. Its translation: CASSLRVNSDTQYF.